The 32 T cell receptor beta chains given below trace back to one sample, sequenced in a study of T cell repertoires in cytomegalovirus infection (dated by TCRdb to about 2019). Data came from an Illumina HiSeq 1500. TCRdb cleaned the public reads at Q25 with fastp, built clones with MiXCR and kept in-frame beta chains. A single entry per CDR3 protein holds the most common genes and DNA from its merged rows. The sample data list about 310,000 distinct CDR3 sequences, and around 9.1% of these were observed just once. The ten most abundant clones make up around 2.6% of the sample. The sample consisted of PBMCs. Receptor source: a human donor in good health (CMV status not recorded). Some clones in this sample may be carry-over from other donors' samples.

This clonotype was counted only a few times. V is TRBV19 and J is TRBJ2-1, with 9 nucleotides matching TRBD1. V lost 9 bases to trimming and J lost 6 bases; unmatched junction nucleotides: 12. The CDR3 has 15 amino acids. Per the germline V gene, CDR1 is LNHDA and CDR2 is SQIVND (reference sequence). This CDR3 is CASTLGDRAINEQFF. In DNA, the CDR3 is TGTGCCAGCACCCTGGGGGACAGGGCTATCAATGAGCAGTTCTTC.

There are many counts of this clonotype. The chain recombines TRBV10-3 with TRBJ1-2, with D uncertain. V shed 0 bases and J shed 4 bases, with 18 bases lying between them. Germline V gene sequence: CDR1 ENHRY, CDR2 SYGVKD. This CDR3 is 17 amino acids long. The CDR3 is CAISESATPEEGYGYTF. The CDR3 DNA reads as TGTGCCATCAGTGAGTCGGCGACTCCCGAGGAGGGCTATGGCTACACCTTC.

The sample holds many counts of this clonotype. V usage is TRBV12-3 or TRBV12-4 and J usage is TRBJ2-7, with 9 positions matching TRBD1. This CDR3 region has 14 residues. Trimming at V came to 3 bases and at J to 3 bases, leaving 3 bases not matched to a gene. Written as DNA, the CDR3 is TGTGCCAGCAGTTTCGGGACAGGGATCTACGAGCAGTACTTC. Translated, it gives CASSFGTGIYEQYF.

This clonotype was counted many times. Here the CDR3 DNA reads TGTGCCAGCAGCTTTATCTCTGGGGCCAACGTCCTGACTTTC. It yields the protein CASSFISGANVLTF. The chain joins TRBV5-6 to TRBJ2-6; no reliable D call. CDR3 size: 14 residues. V lost 2 bases and J lost 0, with 3 bases in between. Looked up from germline, CDR1 is SGHDT and CDR2 is YYEEEE.

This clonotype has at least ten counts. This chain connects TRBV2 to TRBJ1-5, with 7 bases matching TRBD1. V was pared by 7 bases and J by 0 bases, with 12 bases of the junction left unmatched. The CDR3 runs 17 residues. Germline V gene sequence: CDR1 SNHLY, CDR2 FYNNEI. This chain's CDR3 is CASKEGQALNSNQPQHF. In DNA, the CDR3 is TGTGCCAGCAAGGAAGGACAGGCCCTTAATAGCAATCAGCCCCAGCATTTT.

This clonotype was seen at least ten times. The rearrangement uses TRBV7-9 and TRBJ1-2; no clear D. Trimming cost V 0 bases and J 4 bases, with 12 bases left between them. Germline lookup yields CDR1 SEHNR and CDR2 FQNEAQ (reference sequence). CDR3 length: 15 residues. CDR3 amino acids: CASSLAREFVYGYTF. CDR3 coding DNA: TGTGCCAGCAGCTTAGCCCGAGAATTCGTCTATGGCTACACCTTC. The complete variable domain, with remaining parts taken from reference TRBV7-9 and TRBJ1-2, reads DTGVSQNPRHKITKRGQNVTFRCDPISEHNRLYWYRQTLGQGPEFLTYFQNEAQLEKSRLLSDRFSAERPKGSFSTLEIQRTEQGDSAMYLCASSLAREFVYGYTFGSGTRLTVV.

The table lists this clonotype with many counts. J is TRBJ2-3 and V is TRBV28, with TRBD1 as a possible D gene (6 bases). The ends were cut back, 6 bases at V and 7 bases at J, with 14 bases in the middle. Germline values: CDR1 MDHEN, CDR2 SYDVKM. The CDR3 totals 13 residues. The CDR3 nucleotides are TGTGCCAGCAGACCTACCGGGACAAATACGCAGTATTTT. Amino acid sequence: CASRPTGTNTQYF. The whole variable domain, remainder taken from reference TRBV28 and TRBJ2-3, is DVKVTQSSRYLVKRTGEKVFLECVQDMDHENMFWYRQDPGLGLRLIYFSYDVKMKEKGDIPEGYSVSREKKERFSLILESASTNQTSMYLCASRPTGTNTQYFGPGTRLTVL.

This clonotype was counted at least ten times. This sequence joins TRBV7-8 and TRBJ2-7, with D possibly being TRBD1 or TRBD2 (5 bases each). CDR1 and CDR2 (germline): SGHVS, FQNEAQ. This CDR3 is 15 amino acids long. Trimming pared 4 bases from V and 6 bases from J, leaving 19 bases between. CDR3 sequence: CASSSRDPIPGEQYV. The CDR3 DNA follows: TGTGCCAGCAGCTCCAGGGACCCAATCCCTGGCGAGCAGTACGTC.

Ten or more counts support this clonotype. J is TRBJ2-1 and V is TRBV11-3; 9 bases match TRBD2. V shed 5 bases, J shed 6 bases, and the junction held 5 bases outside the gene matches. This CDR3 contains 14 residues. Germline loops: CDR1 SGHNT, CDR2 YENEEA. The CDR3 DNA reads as TGTGCCAGCAGCGGGGGCGGGAGGGGCAATGAGCAGTTCTTC. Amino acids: CASSGGGRGNEQFF. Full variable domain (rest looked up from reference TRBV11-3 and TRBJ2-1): EAGVVQSPRYKIIEKKQPVAFWCNPISGHNTLYWYLQNLGQGPELLIRYENEEAVDDSQLPKDRFSAERLKGVDSTLKIQPAELGDSAVYLCASSGGGRGNEQFFGPGTRLTVL.

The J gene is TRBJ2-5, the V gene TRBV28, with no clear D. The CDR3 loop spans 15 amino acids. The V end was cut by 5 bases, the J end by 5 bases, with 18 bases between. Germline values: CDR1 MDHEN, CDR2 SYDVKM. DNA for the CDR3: TGTGCCAGCAGTCGGGTGACTGGCGCGGTGGAGACCCAGTACTTC. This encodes CASSRVTGAVETQYF. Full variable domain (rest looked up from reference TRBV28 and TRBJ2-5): DVKVTQSSRYLVKRTGEKVFLECVQDMDHENMFWYRQDPGLGLRLIYFSYDVKMKEKGDIPEGYSVSREKKERFSLILESASTNQTSMYLCASSRVTGAVETQYFGPGTRLLVL.

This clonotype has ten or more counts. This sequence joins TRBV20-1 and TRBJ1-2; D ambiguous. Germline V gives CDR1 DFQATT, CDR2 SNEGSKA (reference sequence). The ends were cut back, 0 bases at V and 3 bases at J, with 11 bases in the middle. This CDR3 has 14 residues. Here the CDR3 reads CSAREVGMDYGYTF. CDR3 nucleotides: TGCAGTGCTAGAGAGGTAGGGATGGACTATGGCTACACCTTC.

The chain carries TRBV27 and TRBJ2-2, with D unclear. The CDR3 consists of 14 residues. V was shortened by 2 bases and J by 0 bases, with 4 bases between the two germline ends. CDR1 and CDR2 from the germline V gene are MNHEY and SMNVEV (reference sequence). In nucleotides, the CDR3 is TGTGCCAGCAGTTTACCGACGAACACCGGGGAGCTGTTTTTT. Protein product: CASSLPTNTGELFF.

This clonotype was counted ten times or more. The CDR3 sequence: CASRQGASSYEQYF. The CDR3 DNA sequence: TGTGCCAGCAGACAGGGGGCTAGCTCCTACGAGCAGTACTTC. The chain is built from TRBV5-4 and TRBJ2-7; 9 bases are shared with TRBD1. This CDR3 region has 14 residues. Looked up from germline, CDR1 is SGHNT and CDR2 is YYREEE (reference sequence). V gave up 5 bases and J gave up 0 bases; unmatched junction bases: 3.

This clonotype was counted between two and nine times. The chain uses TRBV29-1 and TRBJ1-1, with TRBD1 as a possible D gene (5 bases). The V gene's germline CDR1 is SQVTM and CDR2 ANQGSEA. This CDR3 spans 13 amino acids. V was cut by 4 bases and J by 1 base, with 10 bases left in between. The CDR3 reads CSVGRGGNTEAFF. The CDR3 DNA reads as TGCAGCGTTGGTAGGGGTGGGAACACTGAAGCTTTCTTT. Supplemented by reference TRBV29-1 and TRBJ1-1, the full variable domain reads SAVISQKPSRDICQRGTSLTIQCQVDSQVTMMFWYRQQPGQSLTLIATANQGSEATYESGFVIDKFPISRPNLTFSTLTVSNMSPEDSSIYLCSVGRGGNTEAFFGQGTRLTVV.

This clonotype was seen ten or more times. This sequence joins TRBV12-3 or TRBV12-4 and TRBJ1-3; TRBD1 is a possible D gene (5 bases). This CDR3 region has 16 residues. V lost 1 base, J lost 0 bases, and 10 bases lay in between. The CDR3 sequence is CASSLDNRHSGNTIYF. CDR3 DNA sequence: TGTGCCAGCAGTTTAGACAACAGGCACTCTGGAAACACCATATATTTT.

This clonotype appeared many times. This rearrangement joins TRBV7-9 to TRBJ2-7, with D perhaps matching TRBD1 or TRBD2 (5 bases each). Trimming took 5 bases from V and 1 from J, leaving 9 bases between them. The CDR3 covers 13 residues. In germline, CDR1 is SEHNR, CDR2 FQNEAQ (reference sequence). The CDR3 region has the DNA TGTGCCAGCAGCCTAGGGGAGTCCTACGAGCAGTACTTC. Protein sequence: CASSLGESYEQYF.

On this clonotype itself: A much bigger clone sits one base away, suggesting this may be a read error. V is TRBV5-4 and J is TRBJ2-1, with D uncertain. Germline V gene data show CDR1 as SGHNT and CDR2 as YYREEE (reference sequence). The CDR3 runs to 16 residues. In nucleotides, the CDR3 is TGTACCAGCAGCTTGCATCCCGGTAGCTCCTACAATGAGCAGTTCTTC. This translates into CTSSLHPGSSYNEQFF.

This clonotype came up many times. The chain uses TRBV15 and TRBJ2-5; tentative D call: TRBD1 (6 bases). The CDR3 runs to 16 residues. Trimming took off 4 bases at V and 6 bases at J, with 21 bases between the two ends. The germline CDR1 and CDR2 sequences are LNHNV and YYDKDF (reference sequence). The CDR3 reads CATSTDVRNRDKTQYF. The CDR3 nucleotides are TGTGCCACCAGCACGGATGTAAGGAACAGGGACAAGACCCAGTACTTC.

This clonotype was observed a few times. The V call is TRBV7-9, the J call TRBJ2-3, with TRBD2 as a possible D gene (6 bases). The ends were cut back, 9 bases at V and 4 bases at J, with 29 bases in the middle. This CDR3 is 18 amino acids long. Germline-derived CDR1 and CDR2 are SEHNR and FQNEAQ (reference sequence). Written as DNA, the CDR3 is TGTGCCAGAAGCAGCTCCTATGCACAGGACGGAGGGGCAGATACGCAGTATTTT. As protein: CARSSSYAQDGGADTQYF.

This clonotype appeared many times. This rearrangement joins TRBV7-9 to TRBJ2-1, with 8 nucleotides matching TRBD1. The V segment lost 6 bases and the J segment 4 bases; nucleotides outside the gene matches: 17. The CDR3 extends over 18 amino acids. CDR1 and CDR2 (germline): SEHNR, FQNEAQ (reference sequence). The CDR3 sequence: CASRPSRPPGTGYNEQFF. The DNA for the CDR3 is TGTGCCAGCAGACCATCCAGGCCCCCCGGGACAGGTTACAATGAGCAGTTCTTC.

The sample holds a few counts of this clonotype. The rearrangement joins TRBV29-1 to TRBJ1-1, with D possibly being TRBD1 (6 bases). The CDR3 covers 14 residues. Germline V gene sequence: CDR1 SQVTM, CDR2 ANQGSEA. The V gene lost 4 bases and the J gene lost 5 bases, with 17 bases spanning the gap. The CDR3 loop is CSVGVPGAGTEAFF. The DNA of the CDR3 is TGCAGCGTTGGAGTTCCAGGGGCTGGAACTGAAGCTTTCTTT.

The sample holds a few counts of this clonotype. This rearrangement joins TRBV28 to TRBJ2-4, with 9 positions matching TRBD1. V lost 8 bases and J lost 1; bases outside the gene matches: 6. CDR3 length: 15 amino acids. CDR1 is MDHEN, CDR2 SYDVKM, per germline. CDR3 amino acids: CASSTGGAAKNIQYF. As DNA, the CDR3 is TGTGCCAGCTCCACAGGGGGCGCGGCCAAAAACATTCAGTACTTC.

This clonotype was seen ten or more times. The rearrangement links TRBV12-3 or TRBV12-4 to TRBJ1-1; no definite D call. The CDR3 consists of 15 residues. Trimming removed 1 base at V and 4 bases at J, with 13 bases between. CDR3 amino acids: CASSLGLPGSTEAFF. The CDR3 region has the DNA TGTGCCAGCAGTTTAGGACTCCCCGGCTCCACTGAAGCTTTCTTT.

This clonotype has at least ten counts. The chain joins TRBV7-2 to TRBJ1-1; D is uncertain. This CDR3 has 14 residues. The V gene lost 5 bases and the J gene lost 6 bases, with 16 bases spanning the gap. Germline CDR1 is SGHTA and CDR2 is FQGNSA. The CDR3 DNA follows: TGTGCCAGCAGCGCCGGGTTGGCTTTACCTGAAGCTTTCTTT. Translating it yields CASSAGLALPEAFF.

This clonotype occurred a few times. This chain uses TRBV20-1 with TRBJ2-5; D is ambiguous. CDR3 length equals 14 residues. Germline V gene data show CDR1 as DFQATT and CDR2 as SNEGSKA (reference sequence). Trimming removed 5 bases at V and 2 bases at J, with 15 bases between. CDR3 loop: CSAEILGTQETQYF. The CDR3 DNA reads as TGCAGTGCTGAGATACTGGGCACACAAGAGACCCAGTACTTC.

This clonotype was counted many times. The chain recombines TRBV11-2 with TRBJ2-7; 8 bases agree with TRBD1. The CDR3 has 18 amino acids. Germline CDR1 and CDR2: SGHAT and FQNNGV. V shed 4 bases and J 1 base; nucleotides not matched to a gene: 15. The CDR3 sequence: CASSSLPGGVRNSYEQYF. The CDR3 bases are TGTGCCAGCAGCTCCCTCCCAGGGGGCGTGCGGAATTCCTACGAGCAGTACTTC.

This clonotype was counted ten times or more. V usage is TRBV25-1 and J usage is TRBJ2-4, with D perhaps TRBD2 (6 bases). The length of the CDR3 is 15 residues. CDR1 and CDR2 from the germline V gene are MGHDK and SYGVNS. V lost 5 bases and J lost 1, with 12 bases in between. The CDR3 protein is CASSLGGMAKNIQYF. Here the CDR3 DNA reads TGTGCCAGCAGTTTGGGAGGAATGGCCAAAAACATTCAGTACTTC.

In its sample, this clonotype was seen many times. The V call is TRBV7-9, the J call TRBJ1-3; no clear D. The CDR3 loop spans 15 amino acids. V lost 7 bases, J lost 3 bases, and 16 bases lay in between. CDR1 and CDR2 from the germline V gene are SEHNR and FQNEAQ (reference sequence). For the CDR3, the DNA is TGTGCCAGCATTCGAGGCGGGTCTCGTGGAAACACCATATATTTT. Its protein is CASIRGGSRGNTIYF.

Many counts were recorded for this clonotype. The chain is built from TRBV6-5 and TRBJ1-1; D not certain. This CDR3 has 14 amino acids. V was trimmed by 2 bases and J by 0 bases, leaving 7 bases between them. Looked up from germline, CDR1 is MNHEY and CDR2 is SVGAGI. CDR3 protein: CASSYRPVNTEAFF. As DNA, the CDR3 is TGTGCCAGCAGTTACCGCCCCGTGAACACTGAAGCTTTCTTT.

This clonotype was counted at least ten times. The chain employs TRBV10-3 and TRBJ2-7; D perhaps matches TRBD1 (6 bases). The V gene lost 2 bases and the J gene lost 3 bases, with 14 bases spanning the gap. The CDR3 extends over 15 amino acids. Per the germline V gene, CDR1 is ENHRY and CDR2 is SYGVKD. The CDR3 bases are TGTGCCATCAGTGAGGGAGGCAGGGGAGTCTACGAGCAGTACGTC. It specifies CAISEGGRGVYEQYV.

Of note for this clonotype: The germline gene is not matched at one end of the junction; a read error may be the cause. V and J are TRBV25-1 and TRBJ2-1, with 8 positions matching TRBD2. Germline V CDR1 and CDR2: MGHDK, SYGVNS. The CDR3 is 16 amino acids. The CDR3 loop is CASNELLAELYNEQFF. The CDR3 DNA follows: TGTGCCAGCAATGAACTACTAGCGGAGCTTTACAATGAGCAGTTCTTC.

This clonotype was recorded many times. The CDR3 is CASSLWTSGQETQYF. DNA of the CDR3: TGTGCCAGCAGCTTATGGACTAGCGGGCAAGAGACCCAGTACTTC. This chain connects TRBV7-8 to TRBJ2-5; 11 nucleotides agree with TRBD2. Germline V gene lookup returns CDR1 SGHVS and CDR2 FQNEAQ. Trimming took 2 bases from V and 2 from J; bases not matched to a gene: 1. The CDR3 has 15 amino acids.